These 10 T cell receptor beta chains were all obtained from the same sample, sequenced in a study of T cells expressing NK-cell markers. TCRdb reanalyzed the 5' RACE reads, giving one entry per CDR3 protein sequence and no DNA. The sample includes some 390,000 distinct CDR3 sequences. The sample taken for sequencing was blood T cells: a sorted CD56 or NKG2C T cell subset, CD4+ or CD8+ T cells, or bulk PBMC T cells (not recorded which). These receptors were obtained from a woman between 45 and 60 years old in good health.

This chain connects TRBV9 to TRBJ2-3; TCRdb calls TRBD2, which cannot be checked without DNA. CDR3 length: 16 amino acids. Germline V gene lookup returns CDR1 SGDLS and CDR2 YYNGEE. CDR3 in amino acids: CASSTGAGGPGDTQYF.

The gene calls are TRBV6-6 and TRBJ2-4; as DNA is missing, the TRBD1 call by TCRdb cannot be tested. Germline V gives CDR1 MNHNY, CDR2 SVGAGI (reference sequence). The CDR3 contains 16 residues. CDR3 sequence reads: CASSYPQGSAKNIQYF.

The CDR3 loop reads CASSVSGKTDTQYF. This sequence joins TRBV28 and TRBJ2-3; the TCRdb call, TRBD2, lacks DNA for checking. Germline lookup yields CDR1 MDHEN and CDR2 SYDVKM. There are 14 residues in the CDR3. The whole variable domain, filled in from reference TRBV28 and TRBJ2-3, reads DVKVTQSSRYLVKRTGEKVFLECVQDMDHENMFWYRQDPGLGLRLIYFSYDVKMKEKGDIPEGYSVSREKKERFSLILESASTNQTSMYLCASSVSGKTDTQYFGPGTRLTVL.

CDR3 loop: CSAAPLDPDTQYF. V gene TRBV20-1 combines with J gene TRBJ2-3; TCRdb outputs TRBD2, but without DNA this stays unchecked. CDR1 and CDR2 (germline): DFQATT, SNEGSKA (reference sequence). The CDR3 is 13 residues long.

The V call is TRBV6-4, the J call TRBJ2-1; there is no DNA to check the TCRdb D call of TRBD2. The CDR3 sequence is 16 residues long. Germline CDR1 and CDR2: MRHNA and SNTAGT. CDR3 protein: CASSARALHLGDEQFF.

The gene calls are TRBV5-5 and TRBJ1-2. The germline V gene encodes CDR1 SGHKS and CDR2 YYEKEE (reference sequence). This CDR3 comprises 14 residues. The CDR3 is CASSLVTGSGGYTF.

The chain couples TRBV6-5 to TRBJ2-2; TCRdb gives TRBD1 as the D gene, but with no DNA this cannot be confirmed. The V gene's germline CDR1 is MNHEY and CDR2 SVGAGI. CDR3 length: 15 residues. CDR3 loop: CASSYSGQLTGELFF.

The genes are TRBV5-1 and TRBJ2-1; the TCRdb D gene call, TRBD2, has no DNA to confirm it. CDR3 length equals 16 residues. CDR1 and CDR2 from the germline V gene are SGHRS and YFSETQ. This chain's CDR3 is CASSLATVGGYNEQFF. The whole variable domain, filled in from reference TRBV5-1 and TRBJ2-1, reads KAGVTQTPRYLIKTRGQQVTLSCSPISGHRSVSWYQQTPGQGLQFLFEYFSETQRNKGNFPGRFSGRQFSNSRSEMNVSTLELGDSALYLCASSLATVGGYNEQFFGPGTRLTVL.

V is TRBV6-5 and J is TRBJ2-2. Germline lookup yields CDR1 MNHEY and CDR2 SVGAGI. There are 15 residues in the CDR3. The chain's CDR3 is CASSYSRRNTGELFF.

V gene TRBV9 combines with J gene TRBJ2-1; the TRBD1 assignment by TCRdb is unverifiable without DNA. The length of the CDR3 is 15 residues. Per germline, CDR1 SGDLS and CDR2 YYNGEE. The CDR3 spells CASSDEGQPYNEQFF.